The present entry profiles one TCR beta chain with its context. Its antigen is not identified. Template material for amplifying TCR beta CDR3 regions consisted of RNA transcripts. An initial round of RT-PCR targeting the TCR CDR3 relied on the HTBI primer set. TCRdb fed the multiplex PCR reads into MiXCR, producing one record per CDR3 protein. The table records roughly 500,000 distinct CDR3 sequences, 35% to 55% of them present only once. These data belong to a study of T cells in Graves' hyperthyroidism and ophthalmopathy. Trimming pared 8 bases from V and 9 bases from J, leaving 17 bases between. From germline, CDR1 is LNHDA and CDR2 SQIVND (reference sequence). The CDR3 runs to 12 residues. Study-level results: Researchers report that a 13 V-J model separated ophthalmopathy from stable hyperthyroidism. It was a median about 6 months before onset that the model predicted ophthalmopathy. Within blood appeared most thyroid clonotypes that had expanded above 0.001.

The source material was peripheral blood or thyroid tissue (not recorded which). The chain combines TRBV19 with TRBJ2-7; D gene uncertain. This receptor was obtained from an adult woman with Graves' disease, either hyperthyroidism or ophthalmopathy (not recorded which). As DNA, the CDR3 is TGTGCCAGTGGTACCGGTGGGTCGGGGCAGTACTTC. This encodes CASGTGGSGQYF.